The 29 T cell receptor beta chains below were found in one sample sequenced in a study of kidney transplant recipient with SARS-CoV-2 infection. A single record per CDR3 protein comes from TCRdb applying MiXCR to the reads. The sample holds approximately 250,000 distinct CDR3 sequences, roughly 26% seen once. This specimen consisted of a blood sample, obtained at baseline and around day 110 from a kidney transplant recipient. The source is a young adult male patient who had COVID-19 and was a kidney transplant recipient. The graft donor may have given rise to some T cells.

With regard to this clonotype: Being one base from a much bigger clone, this may be a read error. This sequence joins TRBV5-4 and TRBJ1-1, with TRBD1 matching 8 bases. This CDR3 is built from 12 residues. The J segment lost 11 bases and the V segment lost 3 bases, leaving 6 bases of the junction unmatched. Germline V gene data show CDR1 as SGHNT and CDR2 as YYREEE (reference sequence). CDR3 in amino acids: CASSYHRGGAFF. The CDR3 DNA sequence: TGTGCCAGCAGCTATCACAGGGGGGGGGCTTTCTTT.

The sample holds many counts of this clonotype. The rearrangement links TRBV2 to TRBJ1-5, with 7 bases that match TRBD1. V trimming: 5 bases; J trimming: 0 bases; junction bases outside the gene matches: 7. The length of the CDR3 is 16 residues. Germline CDR1 SNHLY, CDR2 FYNNEI. The CDR3 is CASSSGQASSNQPQHF. The DNA of the CDR3 is TGTGCCAGCAGTTCCGGACAGGCGTCTAGCAATCAGCCCCAGCATTTT.

Worth noting for this clonotype: A much larger clonotype is one base distant, so this may be a read error. The chain couples TRBV7-3 to TRBJ2-7; maybe TRBD2 (7 bases). The DNA end is a closer match to TRBJ2-5, so the J assignment may be wrong. There are 15 residues in the CDR3. Germline values: CDR1 SGHTA, CDR2 FQGTGA. The CDR3 coding sequence is TGTGCCGGCAGCTTAAACGGCGGGGGCGAGGAGACCCAGTACTTC. Translation: CAGSLNGGGEETQYF.

This clonotype showed up many times. This chain joins TRBV19 and TRBJ2-5, with 8 nucleotides matching TRBD2. Germline values: CDR1 LNHDA, CDR2 SQIVND (reference sequence). There are 13 residues in the CDR3. V lost 8 bases and J lost 5; bases outside the gene matches: 7. The CDR3 bases are TGTGCCAGTGACGCGGGGGGAATGGAGACCCAGTACTTC. Translating gives CASDAGGMETQYF.

On this clonotype itself: This may come from a read error, since a much larger clone is one base off. This chain connects TRBV2 to TRBJ2-2; D assignment may be TRBD1 or TRBD2 (5 bases each). Germline loops: CDR1 SNHLY, CDR2 FYNNEI. The V and J ends lost 9 bases and 0 bases respectively, with 11 bases between them. The CDR3 runs 14 residues. The CDR3 protein is CASRDAANTGELFF. In nucleotides, the CDR3 is TGTGCCAGTCGGGACGCTGCGAACACCGGGGAGCTGTTTTTT.

This clonotype has at least ten counts. V is TRBV30 and J is TRBJ1-5; D gene uncertain. The germline CDR1 and CDR2 sequences are GTSNPN and SVGIG (reference sequence). This CDR3 has 14 amino acids. V was trimmed by 0 bases and J by 2 bases, leaving 8 bases between them. The chain's CDR3 is CAWSVLRGNQPQHF. Here the CDR3 DNA reads TGTGCCTGGAGTGTATTACGCGGCAATCAGCCCCAGCATTTT.

Note on this clonotype: This may be a read error, as it is one base from a much larger clone. The chain has TRBV6-1 and TRBJ1-1, with D perhaps matching TRBD1 (5 bases). This CDR3 comprises 17 residues. CDR1 and CDR2 from the germline V gene are MNHNS and SASEGT. The CDR3 coding sequence is TGTGCCAGCACTACTGGAGTGGGGGGAGCGTTGAACACTGAAGATTTCTTT. Protein: CASTTGVGGALNTEDFF.

This clonotype was picked up many times. V gene TRBV6-5 combines with J gene TRBJ1-2, with D hard to call. Per germline, CDR1 MNHEY and CDR2 SVGAGI. CDR3 length: 17 amino acids. Trimming left V 5 bases short and J 4 bases short, with 23 bases between. The CDR3 DNA sequence: TGTGCCAGCAGTGCTTCAGAGGAATGTAGAAAGACCTATGGCTACACCTTC. This sequence encodes CASSASEECRKTYGYTF.

For this clonotype: This may be a read error, as it is one base from a much larger clone. The chain combines TRBV20-1 with TRBJ2-2; D uncertain. The V gene's germline CDR1 is DFQATT and CDR2 SNEGSKA (reference sequence). The CDR3 consists of 14 residues. V was trimmed by 6 bases and J by 4 bases, leaving 15 bases between them. The CDR3 DNA is TGCAGTGCCATTCCGGAACTTGTCACCGGGGAGCTGTTTTTT. Protein: CSAIPELVTGELFF.

In this sample, this clonotype turned up many times. The chain couples TRBV30 to TRBJ1-2; no firm D call. From germline, CDR1 is GTSNPN and CDR2 SVGIG (reference sequence). The CDR3 totals 16 residues. Trimming stripped 3 bases from V and 4 bases from J, with 21 bases between. The CDR3 DNA follows: TGTGCCTGGAGGGAAGGGCGTTATAGAAAGACCTATGGCTACACCTTC. Its protein is CAWREGRYRKTYGYTF. Full variable domain (remainder filled in from reference TRBV30 and TRBJ1-2): SQTIHQWPATLVQPVGSPLSLECTVEGTSNPNLYWYRQAAGRGLQLLFYSVGIGQISSEVPQNLSASRPQDRQFILSSKKLLLSDSGFYLCAWREGRYRKTYGYTFGSGTRLTVV.

This clonotype was seen at least ten times. The chain uses TRBV5-1 and TRBJ1-2; no clear D gene. Trimming took off 9 bases at V and 0 bases at J, with 18 bases between the two ends. Germline V gives CDR1 SGHRS, CDR2 YFSETQ. This CDR3 contains 15 residues. The DNA for the CDR3 is TGCGCCACCACCCCCGGGATGGGGACTAACTATGGCTACACCTTC. Translation gives CATTPGMGTNYGYTF.

This clonotype was detected ten times or more. The V call is TRBV9, the J call TRBJ2-1; 7 bases align to TRBD2. The CDR3 is made up of 15 amino acids. The V segment lost 0 bases and the J segment 2 bases; nucleotides outside the gene matches: 2. The germline gives CDR1 SGDLS, CDR2 YYNGEE. For the CDR3, the DNA is TGTGCCAGCAGCGTAGCTAGCGGAGCCTACAATGAGCAGTTCTTC. As protein: CASSVASGAYNEQFF.

The genes are TRBV20-1 and TRBJ2-7; either TRBD1 or TRBD2 may supply D (8 bases each). V was cut by 3 bases and J by 6 bases, with 27 bases left in between. Germline CDR1 reads DFQATT; CDR2 reads SNEGSKA (reference sequence). The CDR3 extends over 17 amino acids. This CDR3 is CSASPGGEQGANGEQYF. The CDR3, as DNA: TGCAGTGCTAGTCCGGGGGGGGAGCAGGGGGCGAACGGCGAGCAGTACTTC.

This clonotype was observed at least ten times. V gene TRBV9 combines with J gene TRBJ2-7; no firm D call. Germline CDR1 reads SGDLS; CDR2 reads YYNGEE. Deletions cut 3 bases from V and 4 bases from J, with 5 bases between. CDR3 length equals 11 residues. The CDR3 DNA sequence: TGTGCCAGCAGCGAAGAATACGAGCAGTACTTC. This sequence encodes CASSEEYEQYF.

This clonotype showed up many times. The chain employs TRBV12-3 or TRBV12-4 and TRBJ2-1; TRBD2 matches at 12 bases. V lost 5 bases to trimming and J lost 4 bases; unmatched junction nucleotides: 3. The CDR3 has 15 amino acids. The CDR3 protein is CASSPSGRGYNEQFF. The DNA of the CDR3 is TGTGCCAGCAGTCCTAGCGGGAGGGGTTACAATGAGCAGTTCTTC.

This clonotype was picked up many times. The chain joins TRBV4-2 to TRBJ2-3, with D tentatively TRBD1 (5 bases). Germline CDR1 and CDR2: LGHNA and YNFKEQ. The CDR3 is made up of 15 amino acids. V shed 0 bases and J shed 4 bases, with 11 bases lying between them. In DNA form, the CDR3 reads TGTGCCAGCAGCCAAGATGCAGGGATGGCAGATACGCAGTATTTT. Translating it yields CASSQDAGMADTQYF.

This clonotype occurred many times. The chain uses TRBV11-3 and TRBJ1-2; D gene ambiguous. Germline values: CDR1 SGHNT, CDR2 YENEEA. Trimming removed 1 base at V and 6 bases at J, with 9 bases between. CDR3 length equals 13 residues. Written as DNA, the CDR3 is TGTGCCAGCAGCTTAGTGAATGCAGATGGCTACACCTTC. As protein: CASSLVNADGYTF.

This clonotype has ten or more counts. The J gene is TRBJ1-2, the V gene TRBV7-4; D is unclear. V was cut by 4 bases and J by 4 bases, with 22 bases left in between. The CDR3 length is 17 residues. Germline V gene data show CDR1 as SGHVT and CDR2 as SQSDAQ. CDR3 amino acids: CASSSSASARKTYGYTF. The CDR3 coding sequence is TGTGCCAGCAGCTCATCTGCTTCAGCTCGAAAGACCTATGGCTACACCTTC.

This clonotype was counted at least ten times. J is TRBJ1-2 and V is TRBV10-1; no clear D gene. Per germline, CDR1 WNHNN and CDR2 SYGVQD (reference sequence). With 5 bases removed from V and 4 bases from J, the gap between germline ends came to 23 bases. CDR3 length: 17 residues. The CDR3 DNA reads as TGCGCCAGCAGTCCTAACACAAGATCGCGAAAGACCTATGGCTACACCTTC. Translated: CASSPNTRSRKTYGYTF.

On this clonotype: Just one base apart from a much larger clone, this may be a read error. The chain recombines TRBV28 with TRBJ2-4, with TRBD1 matching 8 bases. Germline V gene sequence: CDR1 MDHEN, CDR2 SYDVKM. The CDR3 is 14 amino acids. DNA for the CDR3: TGTGTCAGCAGTTTACCAGGGGGCCTAAACATTCAGTACTTC. It specifies CVSSLPGGLNIQYF.

Comments on this clonotype: A much larger clone differs from this one at a single base, so this may be a read error. The V call is TRBV8-2, the J call TRBJ2-6; TRBD2, the table's D call, lacks a check against the DNA. TRBV8-2 is shown as a pseudogene. The CDR3 has 17 amino acids. In DNA form, the CDR3 reads TGTGGCGTGAGTGCTAGGATAACACAAAGTCGGGCCAACGTCCTGACTTTC. Protein product: CGVSARITQSRANVLTF.

This clonotype appeared a few times. The rearrangement links TRBV6-2 or TRBV6-3 to TRBJ2-1; 9 bases align to TRBD2. V trimming: 6 bases; J trimming: 5 bases; junction bases outside the gene matches: 11. The CDR3 consists of 16 residues. Germline V gene data show CDR1 as MNHEY and CDR2 as SVGEGT. The CDR3 protein is CASRPLGLAGNNEQFF. The CDR3 DNA reads TGTGCCAGCAGGCCCCTCGGGCTAGCGGGGAACAATGAGCAGTTCTTC.

Note on this clonotype: A much more abundant neighbour one base away suggests this may be a read error. The rearrangement joins TRBV11-3 to TRBJ2-5, with TRBD2 matching 7 bases. From germline, CDR1 is SGHNT and CDR2 YENEEA. This CDR3 region has 16 residues. This CDR3 is CASSLGGTILQGTQYF. The DNA for the CDR3 is TGTGCCAGCAGCTTAGGGGGGACTATCCTCCAAGGGACCCAGTACTTC.

In the case of this clonotype: A single base separates this from a much larger clone, so it may be a read error. The chain uses TRBV30 and TRBJ1-1; D possibly corresponds to TRBD1 (5 bases). The germline gives CDR1 GTSNPN, CDR2 SVGIG (reference sequence). V lost 2 bases to trimming and J lost 4 bases, with 26 bases between them. The CDR3 length is 18 residues. CDR3 region: CAWSTDLRGTTKATEAFF. The CDR3 DNA sequence: TGTGCCTGGAGTACCGATCTGAGAGGGACCACCAAAGCCACTGAAGCTTTCTTT. The full variable domain, completed using reference TRBV30 and TRBJ1-1, is SQTIHQWPATLVQPVGSPLSLECTVEGTSNPNLYWYRQAAGRGLQLLFYSVGIGQISSEVPQNLSASRPQDRQFILSSKKLLLSDSGFYLCAWSTDLRGTTKATEAFFGQGTRLTVV.

This clonotype came up many times. The chain is built from TRBV6-6 and TRBJ2-1; D unresolved. The germline V and J ends were trimmed by 4 bases and 0 bases, with 4 bases remaining between them. The CDR3 loop spans 13 amino acids. Germline V gives CDR1 MNHNY, CDR2 SVGAGI (reference sequence). The CDR3 here is CASSFSSYNEQFF. The DNA for the CDR3 is TGTGCCAGCAGTTTTAGCTCCTACAATGAGCAGTTCTTC.

This clonotype showed up many times. This chain connects TRBV4-1 to TRBJ2-2, with D perhaps assigned TRBD1 or TRBD2 (5 bases each). With 1 base removed from V and 7 bases from J, the gap between germline ends came to 22 bases. This CDR3 spans 18 amino acids. The V gene's germline CDR1 is MGHRA and CDR2 YSYEKL. The CDR3, as DNA: TGCGCCAGCAGCCAAGTGAGCCCACGGGGCCCTGGACTCGGGGAGCTGTTTTTT. Its translation: CASSQVSPRGPGLGELFF.

This clonotype was seen at least ten times. The chain is built from TRBV6-2 or TRBV6-3 and TRBJ2-7; 8 bases line up with TRBD1. J lost 6 bases, V lost 5 bases, and 6 bases had no gene match. CDR3 length: 13 amino acids. Germline V gene sequence: CDR1 MNHEY, CDR2 SVGEGT. The CDR3 nucleotides are TGTGCCAGCAGTCTTGACAGGGGTGCCGAGCAGTACTTC. It codes for CASSLDRGAEQYF.

Note on this clonotype: The conserved phenylalanine or tryptophan is not found at the CDR3 terminus, so this likely reflects a read error. J is TRBJ2-1 and V is TRBV2; D is perhaps TRBD2 (6 bases). The CDR3 is made up of 13 amino acids. Looked up from germline, CDR1 is SNHLY and CDR2 is FYNNEI. V was pared by 5 bases and J by 1 base, with 6 bases between. CDR3 residues: CASSLASYNEQFL. DNA for the CDR3: TGTGCCAGCAGTCTAGCGTCCTACAATGAGCAGTTCCTC.

In regard to this clonotype: A much larger clone is a single base away; this may be a read error. The V and J genes are TRBV4-1 and TRBJ1-3; D possibly corresponds to TRBD1 (5 bases). The CDR3 length is 14 residues. Trimming left V 8 bases short and J 4 bases short, with 15 bases between. Germline V gene sequence: CDR1 MGHRA, CDR2 YSYEKL. The CDR3 region has the DNA TGCGCCAGCGGCCGGGACCTTGCGGGAAACACCATATATTTT. Translating gives CASGRDLAGNTIYF.